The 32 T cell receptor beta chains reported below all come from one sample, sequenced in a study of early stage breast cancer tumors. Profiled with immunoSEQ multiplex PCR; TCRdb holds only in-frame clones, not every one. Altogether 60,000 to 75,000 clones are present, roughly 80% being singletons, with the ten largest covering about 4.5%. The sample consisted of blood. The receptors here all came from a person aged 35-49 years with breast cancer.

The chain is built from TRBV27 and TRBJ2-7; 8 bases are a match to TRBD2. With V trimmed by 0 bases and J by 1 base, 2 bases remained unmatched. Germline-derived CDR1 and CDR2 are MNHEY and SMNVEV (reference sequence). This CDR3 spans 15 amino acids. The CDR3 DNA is TGTGCCAGCAGTTTATCTAGCGGGAAGTCCTACGAGCAGTACTTC. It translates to CASSLSSGKSYEQYF.

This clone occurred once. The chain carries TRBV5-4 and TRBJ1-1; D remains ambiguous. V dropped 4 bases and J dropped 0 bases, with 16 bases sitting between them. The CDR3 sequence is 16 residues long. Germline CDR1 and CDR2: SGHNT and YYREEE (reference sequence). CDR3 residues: CASSTRASDLNTEAFF. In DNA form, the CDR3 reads TGTGCCAGCAGCACCCGGGCCTCAGATTTGAACACTGAAGCTTTCTTT.

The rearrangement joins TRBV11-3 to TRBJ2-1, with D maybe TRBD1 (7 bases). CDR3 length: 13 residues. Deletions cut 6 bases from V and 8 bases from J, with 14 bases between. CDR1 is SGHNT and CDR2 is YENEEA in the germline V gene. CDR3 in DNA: TGTGCCAGCAGTTTAACAGGGGAGGATGAGCAGTTCTTC. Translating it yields CASSLTGEDEQFF.

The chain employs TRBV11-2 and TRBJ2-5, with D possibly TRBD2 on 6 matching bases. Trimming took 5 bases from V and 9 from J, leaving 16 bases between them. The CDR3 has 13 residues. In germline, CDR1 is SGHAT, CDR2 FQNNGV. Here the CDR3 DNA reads TGTGCCAGCAGCACCCGCGGGGCAGGGCCCCAGTACTTC. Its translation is CASSTRGAGPQYF.

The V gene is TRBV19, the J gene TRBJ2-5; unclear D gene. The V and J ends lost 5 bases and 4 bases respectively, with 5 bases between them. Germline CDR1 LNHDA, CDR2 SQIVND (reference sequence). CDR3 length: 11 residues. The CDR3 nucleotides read TGTGCCAGTAGTGACATAGAGACCCAGTACTTC. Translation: CASSDIETQYF.

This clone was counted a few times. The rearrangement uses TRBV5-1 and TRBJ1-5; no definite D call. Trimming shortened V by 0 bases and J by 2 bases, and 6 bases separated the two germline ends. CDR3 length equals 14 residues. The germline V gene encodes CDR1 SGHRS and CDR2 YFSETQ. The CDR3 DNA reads TGCGCCAGCAGCTTGGATGGGGGCAATCAGCCCCAGCATTTT. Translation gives CASSLDGGNQPQHF.

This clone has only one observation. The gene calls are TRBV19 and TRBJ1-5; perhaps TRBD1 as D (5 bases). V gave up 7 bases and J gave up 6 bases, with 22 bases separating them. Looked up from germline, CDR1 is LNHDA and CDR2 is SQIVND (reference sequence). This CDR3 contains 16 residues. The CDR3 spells CASMAGFRNSIQPQHF. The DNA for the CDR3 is TGTGCCAGTATGGCAGGGTTTAGGAATAGTATTCAGCCCCAGCATTTT.

CDR3 sequence: CASGPSGLEQYF. DNA for the CDR3: TGTGCCAGCGGTCCGTCGGGGCTTGAGCAGTACTTC. This chain joins TRBV28 and TRBJ2-7; D might be TRBD1 or TRBD2, each matching 5 bases. The CDR3 loop spans 12 amino acids. CDR1 MDHEN and CDR2 SYDVKM come from the germline V gene. The V end was cut by 8 bases, the J end by 7 bases, with 15 bases between.

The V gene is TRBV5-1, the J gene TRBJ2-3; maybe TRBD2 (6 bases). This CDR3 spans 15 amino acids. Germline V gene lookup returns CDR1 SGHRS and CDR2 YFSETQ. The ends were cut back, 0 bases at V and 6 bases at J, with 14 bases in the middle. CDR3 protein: CASSLAGLQRDTQYF. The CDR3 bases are TGCGCCAGCAGCTTGGCGGGACTCCAAAGGGATACGCAGTATTTT.

The CDR3 loop reads CASSPNQRQGLSYNEQFF. The CDR3 DNA follows: TGTGCCAGCTCACCGAATCAAAGACAGGGTCTATCCTACAATGAGCAGTTCTTC. The chain employs TRBV18 and TRBJ2-1; 7 bases agree with TRBD1. Germline assignment: CDR1 KGHSH and CDR2 LQKENI. Trimming at V came to 3 bases and at J to 1 base, leaving 12 bases not matched to a gene. The CDR3 totals 18 residues. The whole variable domain, filled in from reference TRBV18 and TRBJ2-1, reads NAGVMQNPRHLVRRRGQEARLRCSPMKGHSHVYWYRQLPEEGLKFMVYLQKENIIDESGMPKERFSAEFPKEGPSILRIQQVVRGDSAAYFCASSPNQRQGLSYNEQFFGPGTRLTVL.

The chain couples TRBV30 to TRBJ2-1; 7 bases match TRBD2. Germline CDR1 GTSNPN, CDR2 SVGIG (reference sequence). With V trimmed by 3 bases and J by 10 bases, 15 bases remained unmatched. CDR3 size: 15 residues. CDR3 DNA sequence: TGTGCCTGGAGCAAAGGGGTCGGGGAGGGCAGCGAGCAGTTCTTC. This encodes CAWSKGVGEGSEQFF.

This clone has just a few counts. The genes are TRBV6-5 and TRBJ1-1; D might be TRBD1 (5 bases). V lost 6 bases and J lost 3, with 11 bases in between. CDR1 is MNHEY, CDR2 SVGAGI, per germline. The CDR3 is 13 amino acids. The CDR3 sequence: CASSRTRDTEAFF. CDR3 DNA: TGTGCCAGCAGCCGTACCAGGGACACTGAAGCTTTCTTT.

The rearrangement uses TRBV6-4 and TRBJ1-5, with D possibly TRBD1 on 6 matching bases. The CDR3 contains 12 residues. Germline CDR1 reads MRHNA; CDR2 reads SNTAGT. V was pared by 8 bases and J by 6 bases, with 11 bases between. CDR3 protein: CASLQGFQPQHF. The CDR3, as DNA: TGTGCCAGCCTTCAGGGGTTTCAGCCCCAGCATTTT.

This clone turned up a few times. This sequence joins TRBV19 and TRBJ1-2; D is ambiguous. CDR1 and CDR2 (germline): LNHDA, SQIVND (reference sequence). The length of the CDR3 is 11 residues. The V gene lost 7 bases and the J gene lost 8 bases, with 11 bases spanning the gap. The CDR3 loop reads CASTVGGGYTF. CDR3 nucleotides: TGTGCCAGTACCGTCGGTGGCGGCTACACCTTC.

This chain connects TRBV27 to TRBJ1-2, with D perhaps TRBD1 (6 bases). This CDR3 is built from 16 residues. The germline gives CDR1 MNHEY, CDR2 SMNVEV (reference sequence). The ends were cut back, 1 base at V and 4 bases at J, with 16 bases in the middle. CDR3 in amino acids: CASSLYRGAGLYGYTF. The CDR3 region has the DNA TGTGCCAGCAGTTTATATCGGGGGGCGGGTCTCTATGGCTACACCTTC.

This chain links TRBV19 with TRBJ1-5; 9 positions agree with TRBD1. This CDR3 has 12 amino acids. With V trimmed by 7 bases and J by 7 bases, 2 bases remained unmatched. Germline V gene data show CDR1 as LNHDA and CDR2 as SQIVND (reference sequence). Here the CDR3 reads CASTDRGQPQHF. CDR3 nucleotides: TGTGCCAGTACGGACAGGGGACAGCCCCAGCATTTT.

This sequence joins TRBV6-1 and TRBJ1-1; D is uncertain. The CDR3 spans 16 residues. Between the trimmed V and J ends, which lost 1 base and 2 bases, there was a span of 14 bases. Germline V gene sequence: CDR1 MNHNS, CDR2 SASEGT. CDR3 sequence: CASSEGLFRLNTEAFF. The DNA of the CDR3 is TGTGCCAGCAGTGAAGGCCTCTTTAGGCTAAACACTGAAGCTTTCTTT.

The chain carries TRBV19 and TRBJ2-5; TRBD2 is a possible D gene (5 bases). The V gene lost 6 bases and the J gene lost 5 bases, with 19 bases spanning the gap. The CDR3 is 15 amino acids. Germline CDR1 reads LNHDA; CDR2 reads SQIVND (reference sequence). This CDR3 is CASSTLRGGRETQYF. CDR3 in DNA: TGTGCCAGTAGCACCCTTCGGGGTGGCAGGGAGACCCAGTACTTC.

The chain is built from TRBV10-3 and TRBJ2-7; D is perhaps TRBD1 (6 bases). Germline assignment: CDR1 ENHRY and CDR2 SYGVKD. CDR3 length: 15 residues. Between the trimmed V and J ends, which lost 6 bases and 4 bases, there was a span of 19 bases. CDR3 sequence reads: CAIRLDSTLFYEQYF. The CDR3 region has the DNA TGTGCCATCAGACTGGACAGCACCTTGTTTTACGAGCAGTACTTC.

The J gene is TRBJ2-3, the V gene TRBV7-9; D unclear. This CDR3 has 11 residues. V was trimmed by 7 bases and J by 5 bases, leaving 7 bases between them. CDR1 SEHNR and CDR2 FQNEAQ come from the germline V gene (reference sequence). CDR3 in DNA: TGTGCCAGCACTACCCAAGATACGCAGTATTTT. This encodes CASTTQDTQYF.

The CDR3 region is CSVVSGAGGEQYF. The CDR3 DNA reads as TGCAGCGTTGTGTCAGGGGCGGGAGGCGAGCAGTACTTC. V gene TRBV29-1 combines with J gene TRBJ2-7; TRBD2 matches 8 bases. The CDR3 has 13 residues. Germline V gives CDR1 SQVTM, CDR2 ANQGSEA. V lost 4 bases and J lost 6; bases outside the gene matches: 8.

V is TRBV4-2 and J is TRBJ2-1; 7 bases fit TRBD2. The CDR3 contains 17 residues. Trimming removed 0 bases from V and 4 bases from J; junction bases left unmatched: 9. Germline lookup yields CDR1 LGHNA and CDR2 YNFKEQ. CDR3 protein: CASSQDPLAEPYNEQFF. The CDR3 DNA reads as TGTGCCAGCAGCCAAGATCCCCTAGCGGAGCCTTACAATGAGCAGTTCTTC.

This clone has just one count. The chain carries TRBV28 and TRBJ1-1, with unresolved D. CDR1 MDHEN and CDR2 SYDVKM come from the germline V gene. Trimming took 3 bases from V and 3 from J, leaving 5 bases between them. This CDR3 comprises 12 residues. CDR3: CASSFWDTEAFF. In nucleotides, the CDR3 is TGTGCCAGCAGTTTTTGGGACACTGAAGCTTTCTTT. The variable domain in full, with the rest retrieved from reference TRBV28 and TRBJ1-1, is DVKVTQSSRYLVKRTGEKVFLECVQDMDHENMFWYRQDPGLGLRLIYFSYDVKMKEKGDIPEGYSVSREKKERFSLILESASTNQTSMYLCASSFWDTEAFFGQGTRLTVV.

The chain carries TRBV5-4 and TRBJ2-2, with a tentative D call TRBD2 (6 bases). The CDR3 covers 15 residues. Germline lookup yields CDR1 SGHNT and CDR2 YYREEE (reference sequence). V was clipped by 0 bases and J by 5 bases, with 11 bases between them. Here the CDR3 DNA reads TGTGCCAGCAGCTTGGATCTGCGGGGAACCGGGGAGCTGTTTTTT. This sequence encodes CASSLDLRGTGELFF. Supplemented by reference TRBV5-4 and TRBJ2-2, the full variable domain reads ETGVTQSPTHLIKTRGQQVTLRCSSQSGHNTVSWYQQALGQGPQFIFQYYREEENGRGNFPPRFSGLQFPNYSSELNVNALELDDSALYLCASSLDLRGTGELFFGEGSRLTVL.

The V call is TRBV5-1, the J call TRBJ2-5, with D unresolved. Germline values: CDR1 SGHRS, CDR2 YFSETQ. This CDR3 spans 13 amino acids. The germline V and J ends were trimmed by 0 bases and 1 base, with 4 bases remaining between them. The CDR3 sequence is CASSLAVQETQYF. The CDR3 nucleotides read TGCGCCAGCAGCTTGGCAGTCCAAGAGACCCAGTACTTC.

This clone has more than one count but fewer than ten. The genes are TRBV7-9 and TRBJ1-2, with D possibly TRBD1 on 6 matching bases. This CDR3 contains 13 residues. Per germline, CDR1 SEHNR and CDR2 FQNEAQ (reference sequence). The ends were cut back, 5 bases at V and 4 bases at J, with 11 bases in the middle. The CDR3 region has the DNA TGTGCCAGCAGCCCACGGACAGTCTATGGCTACACCTTC. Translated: CASSPRTVYGYTF.

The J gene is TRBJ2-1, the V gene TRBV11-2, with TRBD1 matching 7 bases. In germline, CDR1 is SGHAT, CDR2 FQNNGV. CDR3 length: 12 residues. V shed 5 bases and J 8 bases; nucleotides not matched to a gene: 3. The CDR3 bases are TGTGCCAGCAGCACAGACAGGGATGAGCAGTTCTTC. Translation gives CASSTDRDEQFF. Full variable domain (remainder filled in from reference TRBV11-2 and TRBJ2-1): EAGVAQSPRYKIIEKRQSVAFWCNPISGHATLYWYQQILGQGPKLLIQFQNNGVVDDSQLPKDRFSAERLKGVDSTLKIQPAKLEDSAVYLCASSTDRDEQFFGPGTRLTVL.

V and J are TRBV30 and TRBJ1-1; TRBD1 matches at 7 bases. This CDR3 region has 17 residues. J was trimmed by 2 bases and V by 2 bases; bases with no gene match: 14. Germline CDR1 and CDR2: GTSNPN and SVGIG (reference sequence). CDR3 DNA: TGTGCCTGGAGTCATGGACACAGGGGCGACTTCAACACTGAAGCTTTCTTT. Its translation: CAWSHGHRGDFNTEAFF.

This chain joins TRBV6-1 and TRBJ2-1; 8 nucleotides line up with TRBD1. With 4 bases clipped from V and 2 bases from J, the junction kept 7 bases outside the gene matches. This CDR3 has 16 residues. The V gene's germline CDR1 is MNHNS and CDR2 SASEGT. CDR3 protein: CASSVTGTGTYNEQFF. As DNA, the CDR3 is TGTGCCAGCAGTGTTACCGGGACAGGAACCTACAATGAGCAGTTCTTC.

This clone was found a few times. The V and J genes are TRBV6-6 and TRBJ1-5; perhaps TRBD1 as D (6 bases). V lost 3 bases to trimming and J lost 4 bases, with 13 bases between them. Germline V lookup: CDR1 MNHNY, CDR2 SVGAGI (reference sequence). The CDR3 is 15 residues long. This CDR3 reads CASSYFDRFNQPQHF. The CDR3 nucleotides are TGTGCCAGCAGTTATTTCGACAGGTTTAATCAGCCCCAGCATTTT.

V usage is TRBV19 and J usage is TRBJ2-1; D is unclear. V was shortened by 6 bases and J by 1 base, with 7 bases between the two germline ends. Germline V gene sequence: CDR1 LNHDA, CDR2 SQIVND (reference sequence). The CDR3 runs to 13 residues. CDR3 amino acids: CASRQPSYNEQFF. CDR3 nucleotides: TGTGCCAGTAGACAACCTTCCTACAATGAGCAGTTCTTC.

This CDR3 is CASSSPNRGRRGTEAFF. CDR3 in DNA: TGTGCCAGCAGCTCACCAAACAGGGGGCGCCGGGGCACTGAAGCTTTCTTT. This chain connects TRBV5-6 to TRBJ1-1; TRBD1 aligns across 9 bases. The CDR3 runs to 17 residues. V was pared by 3 bases and J by 4 bases, with 13 bases of the junction left unmatched. CDR1 and CDR2 (germline): SGHDT, YYEEEE.